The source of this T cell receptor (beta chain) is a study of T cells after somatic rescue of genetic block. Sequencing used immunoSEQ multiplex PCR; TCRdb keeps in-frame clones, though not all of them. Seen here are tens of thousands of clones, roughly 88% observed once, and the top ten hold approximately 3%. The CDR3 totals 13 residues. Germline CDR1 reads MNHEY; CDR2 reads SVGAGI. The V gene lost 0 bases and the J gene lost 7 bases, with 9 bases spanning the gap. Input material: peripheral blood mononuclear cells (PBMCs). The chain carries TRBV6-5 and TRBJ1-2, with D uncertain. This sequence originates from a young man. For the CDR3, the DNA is TGTGCCAGCAGTTACTCGCGGCAGCGTGGCTACACCTTC. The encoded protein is CASSYSRQRGYTF.